The present entry profiles one T cell receptor (beta chain) with its context. The target antigen is unknown. This sample was included in a study of PD-L1 blockade in urothelial cancer. Study background: Prior chemotherapy regimens per patient numbered 0 to 3. Overall study findings and caveats: A pretreatment blood TCR clonality that fell below the median predicted better progression-free and overall survival. In blood at 3 weeks, tumor-associated clones expanded more among patients with durable benefit.

Sequencing used immunoSEQ multiplex PCR; TCRdb keeps in-frame clones, though not all of them. The data show tens of thousands of clones, with roughly 88% seen just once and 3.7% held by the top ten. J lost 6 bases, V lost 4 bases, and 3 bases had no gene match. Germline V gene data show CDR1 as SQVTM and CDR2 as ANQGSEA. The CDR3 has 13 amino acids. The input for sequencing was PBMCs, taken around atezolizumab (anti-PD-L1) treatment. The source of this sequence is a man aged 50 to 60 with urothelial cancer. The chain carries TRBV29-1 and TRBJ2-1; 10 bases match TRBD2. DNA of the CDR3: TGCAGCGTTGTAGCGGGGGGCCTCAATGAGCAGTTCTTC. Protein sequence: CSVVAGGLNEQFF.